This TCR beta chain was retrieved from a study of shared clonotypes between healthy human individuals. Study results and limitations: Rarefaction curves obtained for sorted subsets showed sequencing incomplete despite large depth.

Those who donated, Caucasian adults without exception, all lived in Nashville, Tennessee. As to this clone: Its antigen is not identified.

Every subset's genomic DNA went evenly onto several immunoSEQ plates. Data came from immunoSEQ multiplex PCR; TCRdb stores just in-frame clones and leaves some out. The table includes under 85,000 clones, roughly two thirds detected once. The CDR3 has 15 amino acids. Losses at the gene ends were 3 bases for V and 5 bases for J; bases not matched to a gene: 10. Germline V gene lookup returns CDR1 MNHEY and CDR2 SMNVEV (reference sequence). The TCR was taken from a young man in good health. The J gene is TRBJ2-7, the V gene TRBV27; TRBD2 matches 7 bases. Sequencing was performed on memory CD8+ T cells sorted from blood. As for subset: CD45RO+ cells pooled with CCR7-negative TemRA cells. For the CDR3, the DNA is TGTGCCAGCAGTTTGACCTCGGGACTAATCCACGAGCAGTACTTC. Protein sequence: CASSLTSGLIHEQYF.